This T cell receptor beta chain was captured in a study of Graves' ophthalmopathy and Graves' hyperthyroidism. Transcripts of RNA were the source for amplifying TCR beta CDR3 regions. Second-round multiplex PCR followed a first-round RT-PCR using HTBI primers. TCRdb re-derived calls from the multiplex PCR reads in MiXCR, one entry per CDR3 protein. The sample shows some 370,000 distinct CDR3 sequences, about 18% of them seen only once. Ten or more counts support this clonotype. Its antigen is undetermined. General study results and limits: Also, most clonotypes expanded in the thyroid above 0.001 frequency appeared in blood.

The sequenced material came from peripheral blood. The TCR sequence derives from an adult woman with stable Graves' hyperthyroidism.

The CDR3 region has the DNA TGTGCCAGCAGCCCCACATCCCCATGCGTATTTGCTTCCGAGCAGTACTTC. This gives the protein CASSPTSPCVFASEQYF. The chain has TRBV9 and TRBJ2-7; D is unclear. The V gene's germline CDR1 is SGDLS and CDR2 YYNGEE. V was trimmed by 4 bases and J by 6 bases, leaving 26 bases between them. The CDR3 spans 17 residues. The whole variable domain, filled in from reference TRBV9 and TRBJ2-7, reads DSGVTQTPKHLITATGQRVTLRCSPRSGDLSVYWYQQSLDQGLQFLIQYYNGEERAKGNILERFSAQQFPDLHSELNLSSLELGDSALYFCASSPTSPCVFASEQYFGPGTRLTVT.